A selection of T cell receptor beta chains follows, all from one sample in a study of OX40 agonist ivuxolimab in advanced cancers. Produced via immunoSEQ multiplex PCR; TCRdb's table is partial and in-frame only. The sample includes about 96,000 clones, less than 95% of them seen just once. The sequenced sample was CD4+ or CD8+ T cells sorted from blood, obtained in a trial of the OX40 agonist ivuxolimab. All receptors derive from an adult with an advanced solid tumor such as melanoma, head and neck, liver or kidney cancer. Both conserved end residues are part of each CDR3. A D gene is named only where the DNA matches it firmly. The size field is filled for only some rows; it gives once, few, many or a size class.

D gene,V gene,CDR3 length,clone size,J gene,CDR3 DNA,CDR3 protein
TRBD1,TRBV27,17,once,TRBJ2-7,TGTGCCAGCAGTTTGTCATTTCCGGGAACAGGGGCCTACGAGCAGTACTTC,CASSLSFPGTGAYEQYF
NA,TRBV5-1,16,NA,TRBJ2-6,TGCGCCAGCAGCTTGGTGGGGCAAGGCGGGGCCAACGTCCTGACTTTC,CASSLVGQGGANVLTF
NA,TRBV5-1,13,NA,TRBJ2-7,TGCGCCAGCAGTAATGAGGCGACCTACGAGCAGCACTTC,CASSNEATYEQHF
TRBD1,TRBV14,16,few,TRBJ2-4,TGTGCCAGCAGCCAAGGACAGGGAATCGTCCGGGGCATTCAGTACTTC,CASSQGQGIVRGIQYF
NA,TRBV7-6,14,NA,TRBJ2-1,TGTGCCAGCAGCTTAGAGGCTACCTACAATGAGCAGTTCTTC,CASSLEATYNEQFF
NA,TRBV9,16,NA,TRBJ2-4,TGTGCCAGCAGCGGATCCGGGACTCCACTTAAAAACATTCAGTACTTC,CASSGSGTPLKNIQYF
NA,TRBV2,15,NA,TRBJ2-1,TGTGCCAGCAACGAAGTAACAGGGCCCTACAATGAGCAGTTCTTC,CASNEVTGPYNEQFF
TRBD1,TRBV5-1,15,NA,TRBJ1-3,TGCGCCAGCAGCAGAACAGGGGACCTTGGAAACACCATATATTTT,CASSRTGDLGNTIYF
TRBD1,TRBV7-9,14,NA,TRBJ1-1,TGTGCCAGCAGCCATGGGACAGCCAACACTGAAGCTTTCTTT,CASSHGTANTEAFF
TRBD1,TRBV5-1,16,NA,TRBJ2-5,TGCGCCAGCAGCCCGCGAACGGGACAGCGCCAAGAGACCCAGTACTTC,CASSPRTGQRQETQYF
NA,TRBV7-9,18,NA,TRBJ1-4,TGTGCCAGCAGCCCCCCCATGAGGGCCGACCCCTTAAGTGAAAAACTGTTTTTT,CASSPPMRADPLSEKLFF
NA,TRBV19,12,NA,TRBJ1-2,TGTGCCAGTAGTAACGCTAACTATGGCTACACCTTC,CASSNANYGYTF
NA,TRBV27,15,NA,TRBJ2-5,TGTGCCGGAATGCAATGGGGAACGGTGGAAGAGACCCAGTACTTC,CAGMQWGTVEETQYF
NA,TRBV5-1,14,NA,TRBJ2-5,TGCGCCAGCAGCACTCAGGGGAGGGGAGAGACCCAGTACTTC,CASSTQGRGETQYF
TRBD1,TRBV5-1,16,few,TRBJ1-4,TGCGCCAGCAGCTCCGGGACAGGCCCGGGGAGCGAAAAACTGTTTTTT,CASSSGTGPGSEKLFF
NA,TRBV19,17,NA,TRBJ2-4,TGTGCCAGTAGTATAGTACAGGGCGGTATGGCCAAAAACATTCAGTACTTC,CASSIVQGGMAKNIQYF
TRBD2,TRBV7-2,15,NA,TRBJ2-5,TGTGCCAGCAGCTTAGAGTCTAGCGGGCCGGAGACCCAGTACTTC,CASSLESSGPETQYF
NA,TRBV6-6,14,NA,TRBJ2-7,TGTGCCAGCAGTTACCGGGGAGGATCCTACGAGCAGTACTTC,CASSYRGGSYEQYF
NA,TRBV7-2,16,NA,TRBJ2-3,TGTGCCAGCAGCTTGAGTTGGCGGACTAGCACAGATACGCAGTATTTT,CASSLSWRTSTDTQYF
TRBD1,TRBV29-1,14,NA,TRBJ2-7,TGCAGCGTTGAAGTCCCGCAGGGGGCAGGTGAGCAGTACTTC,CSVEVPQGAGEQYF
TRBD2,TRBV19,17,NA,TRBJ2-2,TGTGCCAGTATGAGGGCTAGCGGGAGGGCCGGCACCGGGGAGCTGTTTTTT,CASMRASGRAGTGELFF
TRBD2,TRBV5-1,17,NA,TRBJ2-1,TGCGCCAGCAGCCAGGGACTAGCGAAAAGCTCCTACAATGAGCAGTTCTTC,CASSQGLAKSSYNEQFF
NA,TRBV11-2,13,NA,TRBJ1-2,TGTGCCAGCAGCTTCCAGGGCGGTGGTGGCTACACCTTC,CASSFQGGGGYTF
NA,TRBV5-1,14,NA,TRBJ2-7,TGCGCCAGCAGCTTCGGAAGGGCTCGCGGCGAGCAGTACTTC,CASSFGRARGEQYF
TRBD2,TRBV29-1,14,NA,TRBJ2-1,TGCAGCCAGTCGGGGAGGGACTCCTACAATGAGCAGTTCTTC,CSQSGRDSYNEQFF
TRBD2,TRBV4-3,16,NA,TRBJ2-5,TGCGCCAGCAGCCGACGGACTAGCGGGAGCCAAGAGACCCAGTACTTC,CASSRRTSGSQETQYF
NA,TRBV27,15,once,TRBJ2-7,TGTGCCAGCAGCCTTCACGGGACGGATTCCTACGAGCAGTACTTC,CASSLHGTDSYEQYF
NA,TRBV27,14,once,TRBJ2-5,TGTGCCAGCAGTAGGTACAGGGTTGGAGAGACCCAGTACTTC,CASSRYRVGETQYF
NA,TRBV11-3,12,NA,TRBJ2-3,TGTGCCAGCAGCCTCTTCCCAGATACGCAGTATTTT,CASSLFPDTQYF
NA,TRBV11-2,17,NA,TRBJ2-1,TGTGCCAGCAGCTTAAGGGGGGCAGGGGCGTCTCCCAATGAGCAGTTCTTC,CASSLRGAGASPNEQFF
TRBD2,TRBV7-3,14,NA,TRBJ2-2,TGTGCCAGCAGACTAGCGGGAGAGACCGGGGAGCTGTTTTTT,CASRLAGETGELFF
TRBD2,TRBV7-3,16,NA,TRBJ2-2,TGTGCCAGCAGCTTAGCGGGAGGGCCTAGGACCGGGGAGCTGTTTTTT,CASSLAGGPRTGELFF